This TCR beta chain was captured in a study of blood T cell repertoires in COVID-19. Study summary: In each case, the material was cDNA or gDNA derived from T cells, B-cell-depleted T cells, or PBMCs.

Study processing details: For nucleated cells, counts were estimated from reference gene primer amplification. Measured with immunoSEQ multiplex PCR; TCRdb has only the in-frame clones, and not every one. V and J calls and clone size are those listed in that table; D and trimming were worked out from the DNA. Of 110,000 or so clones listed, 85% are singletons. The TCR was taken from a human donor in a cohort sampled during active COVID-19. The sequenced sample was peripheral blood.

CDR3 DNA sequence: TGTGCCAGCAGCGTCTCCGGGACAAACTATGGCTACACCTTC. It specifies CASSVSGTNYGYTF. The J gene is TRBJ1-2, the V gene TRBV9, with TRBD1 as a possible D gene (6 bases). The germline CDR1 and CDR2 sequences are SGDLS and YYNGEE. V was clipped by 2 bases and J by 2 bases, with 10 bases between them. This CDR3 comprises 14 residues.